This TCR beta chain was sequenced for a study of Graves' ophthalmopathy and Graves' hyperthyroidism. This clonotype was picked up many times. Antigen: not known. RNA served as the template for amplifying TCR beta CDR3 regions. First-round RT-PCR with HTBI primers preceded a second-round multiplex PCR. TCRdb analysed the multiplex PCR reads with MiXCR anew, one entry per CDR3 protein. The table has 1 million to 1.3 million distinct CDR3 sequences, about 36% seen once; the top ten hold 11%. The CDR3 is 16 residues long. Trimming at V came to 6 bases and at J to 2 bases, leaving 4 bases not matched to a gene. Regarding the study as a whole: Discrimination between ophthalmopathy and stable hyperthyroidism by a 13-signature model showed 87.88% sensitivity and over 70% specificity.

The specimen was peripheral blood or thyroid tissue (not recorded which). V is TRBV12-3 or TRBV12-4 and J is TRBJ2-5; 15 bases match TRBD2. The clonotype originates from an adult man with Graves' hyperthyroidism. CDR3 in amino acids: CASSPGLAGGQETQYF. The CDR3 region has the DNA TGTGCCAGCAGCCCGGGACTAGCGGGAGGTCAAGAGACCCAGTACTTC.